The rows below give T cell receptor beta chains drawn from one sample of a study of T cell repertoires in cytomegalovirus infection. TCRdb processed the reads anew with MiXCR; each CDR3 protein has one entry. The data show more than 150,000 distinct CDR3 sequences, around 24% seen once. Sample: PBMCs. The receptors come from a human donor in good health (CMV status not recorded). Some clones in this sample may be carry-over from other donors' samples. Each CDR3 is given with its conserved first and last residue. D genes are given only for firm matches. Clone sizes are given selectively: once, few, many, or a class where the clone is expanded.

v_call,clone_size,d_call,j_call,cdr3_nt,cdr3_aa
TRBV5-1,few,-,TRBJ1-6,TGCGCCAGCAGCTTGGCTGGCCCCGAGAATAATTCACCCCTCCACTTT,CASSLAGPENNSPLHF
TRBV28,-,TRBD2,TRBJ2-1,TGTGCCAGCAGTCCCCTAGCGGGAGTCGCGGATGAGCAGTTCTTC,CASSPLAGVADEQFF
TRBV28,-,TRBD1,TRBJ2-3,TGTGCCAGCAGTTCACCCGGGACAGGGAAAGATACGCAGTATTTT,CASSSPGTGKDTQYF
TRBV20-1,few,-,TRBJ2-3,TGCAGTGCTATCCCGGACGCGAGCACAGATACGCAGTATTTT,CSAIPDASTDTQYF
TRBV7-2,few,-,TRBJ2-5,TGTGCCAGCAGCCCAGGACAGTTGAGGGAGACCCAGTACTTC,CASSPGQLRETQYF
TRBV5-4,few,-,TRBJ1-1,TGTGCCAGCAGCCTCGACAGTCGTGAAGCTTTCTTT,CASSLDSREAFF
TRBV19,-,TRBD1,TRBJ1-5,TGTGCCAGTAGTATCAAGGGGGACAGGGGCCTTTGGCCCCAGCATTTT,CASSIKGDRGLWPQHF
TRBV2,-,-,TRBJ2-5,TGTGCCAGCAGTGTTACAGGCAAAGAGACCCAGTACTTC,CASSVTGKETQYF
TRBV7-9,few,TRBD2,TRBJ2-1,TGTGCCAGCAGCTTCCGCGGGGGGCCATACAATGAGCAGTTCTTC,CASSFRGGPYNEQFF
TRBV28,-,TRBD2,TRBJ2-1,TGTGCCAGCAGTTTATCGGCGGGAGCAAACAATGAGCAGTTCTTC,CASSLSAGANNEQFF
TRBV5-4,-,-,TRBJ2-3,TGTGCCAGCAGCCTTACAGGAACCTTCACAGATACGCAGTATTTT,CASSLTGTFTDTQYF
TRBV15,-,TRBD2,TRBJ2-7,TGTGCCACCAGCAGAGAGGGCGGGGGTAGCGAGCAGTACTTC,CATSREGGGSEQYF
TRBV7-2,many,-,TRBJ2-7,TGTGCCAGCACCCCCGGCGAGTATACCTACGAGCAGTACTTC,CASTPGEYTYEQYF
TRBV6-1,-,-,TRBJ2-3,TGTGCCAGCAGTGAAAACGGCGGCGTAAGAACCAACACAGATACGCAGTATTTT,CASSENGGVRTNTDTQYF
TRBV28,many,TRBD1,TRBJ1-5,TGTGCCAGCAGTGGGACAGGAGAGGATCAGCCCCAGCATTTT,CASSGTGEDQPQHF
TRBV6-2/TRBV6-3,few,-,TRBJ2-1,TGTGCCAGCAGAAGTACAGGGAGAGACAATGAGCAGTTCTTC,CASRSTGRDNEQFF
TRBV6-2/TRBV6-3,-,TRBD2,TRBJ2-3,TGTGCCAGCGGCGCCTATAGCGGGAGTACAGATACGCAGTATTTT,CASGAYSGSTDTQYF
TRBV6-6,-,TRBD1,TRBJ1-6,TGTGCCAGCAGTTTCCCCGGGACAGGGATCGGCTCACCCCTCCACTTT,CASSFPGTGIGSPLHF
TRBV20-1,-,-,TRBJ2-1,TGCAGTGAGGGGTCCCGGTACAATGAGCAGTTCTTC,CSEGSRYNEQFF
TRBV2,few,TRBD2,TRBJ2-3,TGTGCCAGCAGTGACCTTAGCGGGAAAACAGATACGCAGTATTTT,CASSDLSGKTDTQYF
TRBV7-2,many,-,TRBJ1-1,TGTGCCAGCAGCCCGTCGGGGAACACTGAAGCTTTCTTT,CASSPSGNTEAFF
TRBV18,-,-,TRBJ2-7,TGTGCCAGCTCACCATCAGGGAATACCTACGAGCAGTACTTC,CASSPSGNTYEQYF
TRBV15,-,TRBD1,TRBJ2-7,TGTGCCACCAGCAGAGCAGGGGGAGACGAGCAGTACTTC,CATSRAGGDEQYF
TRBV5-1,-,-,TRBJ2-5,TGCGCCAGCGGCCTGGGGACAAATCAAGAGACCCAGTACTTC,CASGLGTNQETQYF
TRBV30,few,-,TRBJ1-6,TGTGCCTGGACTCGGAAGGCTCCTGGGTCACCCCTCCACTTT,CAWTRKAPGSPLHF
TRBV15,few,-,TRBJ2-1,TGTGCCACCAGCAGCTCACTCACTAGAAATGAGCAGTTCTTC,CATSSSLTRNEQFF